The clone carrying this T cell receptor (beta chain) appeared many times. What it binds is unknown. This record belongs to a study of T cells in Graves' hyperthyroidism and ophthalmopathy. Study-wide results and caveats: Also found in blood were most expanded thyroid clonotypes above 0.001.

The CDR3 sequence is 16 residues long. The V gene's germline CDR1 is LGHNA and CDR2 YNFKEQ. V lost 0 bases and J lost 1; bases outside the gene matches: 5. RNA transcripts served as the template for amplifying TCR beta CDR3 regions. When the TCR CDR3 underwent first-round RT-PCR, the HTBI primer set was used. One entry per CDR3 protein results from TCRdb running MiXCR on the multiplex PCR reads. Of about 640,000 distinct CDR3 sequences in the sample, roughly 20% were seen once. Sequenced sample: blood. The chain links TRBV4-2 to TRBJ2-7; 8 bases match TRBD1. The receptor was derived from a man aged 25-45 years with Graves' ophthalmopathy. Here the CDR3 DNA reads TGTGCCAGCAGCCAAGAACCAGGACAGGGATCCTACGAGCAGTACTTC. Amino acid sequence: CASSQEPGQGSYEQYF.